These T cell receptor beta chains were read from a single sample in a study of shared clonotypes between healthy human individuals. Here immunoSEQ multiplex PCR was the method, and the copy in TCRdb shows in-frame clones only, minus some. The table has a few million clones, 93% seen once. The sample was naive CD8+ T cells from PBMCs. These receptors originate from a man aged 18 to 30 in good health. Some clones in this sample may be carry-over from other donors' samples. Each CDR3 is given with its conserved first and last residue. The D gene is left open where the match is weak. Clone size is shown for a subset of rows, as once, few, many or a class of expanded clone.

D | J | size | V | CDR3 | DNA
. | TRBJ1-2 | . | TRBV28 | CASSPVGVDYGYTF | TGTGCCAGCAGCCCGGTGGGCGTAGACTATGGCTACACCTTC
. | TRBJ2-5 | . | TRBV6-5 | CASSLGSTATQYF | TGTGCCAGCAGCCTAGGGTCAACAGCGACCCAGTACTTC
. | TRBJ2-1 | . | TRBV29-1 | CSAYSDNEQFF | TGCAGCGCGTACAGCGACAATGAGCAGTTCTTC
. | TRBJ1-5 | . | TRBV10-3 | CAISEPDQGSNQPQHF | TGTGCCATCAGTGAGCCAGATCAGGGCAGCAATCAGCCCCAGCATTTT
. | TRBJ2-7 | . | TRBV6-6 | CASSLRQTYEQYF | TGTGCCAGCAGCCTCAGACAAACCTACGAGCAGTACTTC
. | TRBJ2-1 | . | TRBV30 | CAWNLLAGNEQFF | TGTGCCTGGAACCTTTTGGCGGGCAATGAGCAGTTCTTC
. | TRBJ1-1 | . | TRBV27 | CASSVGGMNTEAFF | TGTGCCAGCAGTGTGGGGGGAATGAACACTGAAGCTTTCTTT
TRBD2 | TRBJ2-7 | . | TRBV7-3 | CASSAPGLAFMSREQYF | TGTGCCAGCAGCGCACCGGGACTAGCGTTTATGAGCCGCGAGCAGTACTTC
TRBD2 | TRBJ2-1 | . | TRBV9 | CASSGTSGRGNEQFF | TGTGCCAGCAGCGGAACTAGCGGGAGAGGGAATGAGCAGTTCTTC
TRBD1 | TRBJ1-2 | . | TRBV14 | CASSDTLTGAGYTF | TGTGCCAGCAGCGACACCCTGACAGGGGCCGGCTACACCTTC
TRBD1 | TRBJ1-2 | . | TRBV6-5 | CASSWGQGYGYTF | TGTGCCAGCAGTTGGGGACAGGGGTATGGCTACACCTTC
. | TRBJ2-7 | . | TRBV28 | CASTQAAGISYEQYF | TGTGCCAGCACCCAAGCCGCGGGAATCTCCTACGAGCAGTACTTC
. | TRBJ1-1 | . | TRBV7-8 | CASSFIRVADTEAFF | TGTGCCAGCAGCTTCATTCGCGTCGCGGACACTGAAGCTTTCTTT
. | TRBJ1-2 | . | TRBV4-1 | CASSPDWESYGYTF | TGCGCCAGCAGCCCGGACTGGGAATCCTATGGCTACACCTTC
TRBD1 | TRBJ2-1 | . | TRBV5-6 | CASSRDRGGNEQFF | TGTGCCAGCAGCCGGGACAGGGGTGGGAATGAGCAGTTCTTC
. | TRBJ2-1 | . | TRBV6-6 | CASSSAPSSYNEQFF | TGTGCCAGCAGTTCTGCCCCGAGCTCCTACAATGAGCAGTTCTTC
. | TRBJ1-2 | . | TRBV6-5 | CASSYEGRPNYGYTF | TGTGCCAGCAGTTACGAGGGCCGTCCTAACTATGGCTACACCTTC
TRBD2 | TRBJ2-1 | . | TRBV5-1 | CASSLTRLAGLHEQFF | TGCGCCAGCAGCTTGACTAGACTAGCGGGCTTACATGAGCAGTTCTTC
. | TRBJ1-5 | . | TRBV27 | CASSLLGNLNNQPQHF | TGTGCCAGCAGTTTACTGGGAAATCTGAACAATCAGCCCCAGCATTTT
. | TRBJ2-1 | . | TRBV10-2 | CASRGGYNEQFF | TGCGCCAGCAGGGGAGGCTACAATGAGCAGTTCTTC
. | TRBJ2-1 | . | TRBV15 | CATSRDRVAQFF | TGTGCCACCAGCAGAGACAGGGTGGCGCAGTTCTTC
. | TRBJ1-5 | few | TRBV28 | CASSLRPNQPQHF | TGTGCCAGCAGTTTACGGCCCAATCAGCCCCAGCATTTT
. | TRBJ2-7 | . | TRBV11-3 | CASSLDEGKKGVYLYEQYF | TGTGCCAGCAGCTTAGATGAGGGAAAAAAGGGGGTGTATCTCTACGAGCAGTACTTC
. | TRBJ2-7 | . | TRBV6-5 | CASSYGESYEQYF | TGTGCCAGCAGTTACGGTGAATCCTACGAGCAGTACTTC
TRBD1 | TRBJ2-2 | . | TRBV10-3 | CAISFQPGTGLNTGELFF | TGTGCCATCAGCTTCCAACCCGGGACAGGGCTGAACACCGGGGAGCTGTTTTTT
. | TRBJ2-7 | . | TRBV7-9 | CASSASAEYEQYF | TGTGCCAGCAGTGCGTCGGCCGAATACGAGCAGTACTTC
. | TRBJ1-2 | few | TRBV19 | CASLANYGYTF | TGTGCCAGTCTTGCTAACTATGGCTACACCTTC
TRBD2 | TRBJ2-1 | . | TRBV11-3 | CASSLGVLAGVVYEQFF | TGTGCCAGCAGCTTAGGAGTTCTAGCGGGAGTTGTATATGAGCAGTTCTTC
. | TRBJ2-7 | . | TRBV9 | CASSVGVGDAYEQYF | TGTGCCAGCAGCGTAGGGGTGGGAGACGCTTACGAGCAGTACTTC
. | TRBJ1-1 | . | TRBV4-3 | CASSQDLVRRETEAFF | TGCGCCAGCAGCCAAGATTTGGTGAGGAGGGAGACTGAAGCTTTCTTT
. | TRBJ1-4 | . | TRBV7-7 | CASSHPYDRITTNEKLFF | TGTGCCAGCAGCCACCCTTACGACAGAATCACAACTAATGAAAAACTGTTTTTT
TRBD2 | TRBJ2-1 | . | TRBV6-1 | CASSEDRSGLAGSDEQFF | TGTGCCAGCAGTGAAGATCGGAGCGGGCTAGCGGGATCGGATGAGCAGTTCTTC
. | TRBJ2-2 | . | TRBV7-6 | CASSLLLRPNTGELFF | TGTGCCAGCAGCTTATTGTTGAGGCCGAACACCGGGGAGCTGTTTTTT
. | TRBJ1-5 | . | TRBV5-5 | CASSFDFSSNQPQHF | TGTGCCAGCAGCTTCGATTTTAGTTCCAATCAGCCCCAGCATTTT
TRBD2 | TRBJ2-1 | . | TRBV15 | CATSREGTSGIDPGFF | TGTGCCACCAGCAGAGAGGGGACTAGCGGGATTGATCCAGGGTTCTTC
TRBD1 | TRBJ2-5 | . | TRBV7-9 | CASSLAKGQGDVPKETQYF | TGTGCCAGCAGCTTAGCTAAGGGACAGGGGGACGTCCCGAAAGAGACCCAGTACTTC
. | TRBJ2-2 | once | TRBV2 | CANSERRVGRTGELFF | TGTGCCAACTCTGAACGGAGGGTAGGAAGAACCGGGGAGCTGTTTTTT
TRBD1 | TRBJ2-7 | . | TRBV27 | CASSQIRDRDEQYF | TGTGCCAGCAGTCAAATCCGGGACAGGGATGAGCAGTACTTC
TRBD2 | TRBJ2-7 | . | TRBV4-1 | CASSRQAGENHEQYF | TGCGCCAGCAGCCGACAAGCGGGAGAAAATCACGAGCAGTACTTC
. | TRBJ2-5 | . | TRBV15 | CATSRDRALQETQYF | TGTGCCACCAGCAGAGATAGGGCCCTCCAAGAGACCCAGTACTTC
TRBD1 | TRBJ2-3 | . | TRBV7-9 | CASSSRQGSPDTQYF | TGTGCCAGCAGCTCACGACAGGGTAGTCCAGATACGCAGTATTTT
. | TRBJ1-4 | . | TRBV27 | CASRKGEKLFF | TGTGCCAGCAGAAAGGGCGAAAAACTGTTTTTT
. | TRBJ2-5 | . | TRBV10-3 | CAISDSLETQYF | TGTGCCATCAGTGACTCCTTAGAGACCCAGTACTTC
. | TRBJ1-4 | . | TRBV28 | CASSLTDVTNEKLFF | TGTGCCAGCAGCCTGACCGATGTAACTAATGAAAAACTGTTTTTT
. | TRBJ2-5 | . | TRBV19 | CASSIGGAPMGTQYF | TGTGCCAGTAGTATAGGCGGAGCACCCATGGGGACCCAGTACTTC
TRBD1 | TRBJ1-1 | . | TRBV5-6 | CASSGAFEGAVEAFF | TGTGCCAGCAGCGGGGCGTTTGAGGGGGCGGTTGAAGCTTTCTTT
. | TRBJ1-4 | once | TRBV4-2 | CASSQETRNNEKLFF | TGTGCCAGCAGCCAAGAAACCAGGAATAATGAAAAACTGTTTTTT
. | TRBJ1-1 | . | TRBV9 | CASSKPELNTEAFF | TGTGCCAGCAGCAAACCGGAACTGAACACTGAAGCTTTCTTT
TRBD2 | TRBJ2-3 | . | TRBV9 | CASSVTSGRTDTQYF | TGTGCCAGCAGCGTCACTAGCGGGAGGACAGATACGCAGTATTTT
. | TRBJ1-5 | . | TRBV11-2 | CASSLGPGTNQPQHF | TGTGCCAGCAGCTTAGGACCTGGGACAAATCAGCCCCAGCATTTT
TRBD1 | TRBJ2-7 | . | TRBV27 | CASSDRDSSYEQYF | TGTGCCAGCAGTGATCGGGACAGCTCCTACGAGCAGTACTTC
TRBD2 | TRBJ2-3 | . | TRBV5-4 | CASSIAGGPMNTQYF | TGTGCCAGCAGTATAGCGGGAGGGCCTATGAATACGCAGTATTTT
. | TRBJ1-4 | few | TRBV28 | CASSVGQGGEKLFF | TGTGCCAGCAGTGTGGGCCAGGGAGGTGAAAAACTGTTTTTT
. | TRBJ1-3 | . | TRBV19 | CASSFATDPSGNTIYF | TGTGCCAGTAGTTTTGCGACAGACCCCTCTGGAAACACCATATATTTT
TRBD2 | TRBJ2-5 | . | TRBV4-3 | CASSQSSSGRTKETQYF | TGCGCCAGCAGCCAATCCTCAAGCGGGAGGACCAAAGAGACCCAGTACTTC
. | TRBJ2-7 | . | TRBV11-2 | CASSMFYEQYF | TGTGCCAGCAGCATGTTCTACGAGCAGTACTTC
. | TRBJ1-5 | . | TRBV7-6 | CASSPGTSLDQPQHF | TGTGCCAGCAGCCCGGGGACTAGCCTCGATCAGCCCCAGCATTTT
. | TRBJ2-5 | once | TRBV7-9 | CASSLKPQGLETQYF | TGTGCCAGCAGCTTAAAACCACAGGGTTTGGAGACCCAGTACTTC
. | TRBJ1-4 | once | TRBV27 | CASTRTATNEKLFF | TGTGCTAGCACGAGGACAGCGACTAATGAAAAACTGTTTTTT
. | TRBJ2-5 | . | TRBV19 | CASSIFLQETQYF | TGTGCCAGTAGTATCTTCCTCCAAGAGACCCAGTACTTC